This T cell receptor (beta chain) was sequenced during a study of blood T cell repertoires in COVID-19 (dated by TCRdb to 2018 to 2021). At the level of the whole study: The collaborator samples originated in the United States, Italy and Spain and spanned the acute and convalescent phases of COVID-19. The prospective study material was composed of cDNA or gDNA derived from T cells, B-cell-depleted T cells, or PBMCs. Subjects who had been exposed to COVID-19, were actively infected with it, or had recovered from it provided the deeply sampled blood TCRbeta repertoires that made up the dataset. The repertoires were released in a freely available public database meant as a resource for research on the immune response to SARS-CoV-2. The samples were drawn from the first 160 participants of the ongoing ImmuneRACE study and from 1,254 subjects provided by 6 global collaborators. Sample metadata almost always included a de-identified subject ID, COVID-19 status, age in years and sex. Where available, HLA class I and class II types were taken from metadata supplied by the sample provider and were not determined by assay-based typing. General conclusions and limits of the study: The quantity of clinical and demographic metadata differed by source and by participant and was supplied without curation.

Samples from volunteer blood donors who had recovered from COVID-19 were contributed by a second Seattle source. Each collaborating institution followed its own protocols to collect whole blood in K2EDTA tubes. Collaborator samples were shipped for TCRbeta analysis as frozen whole blood, isolated PBMCs, or DNA extracted from either sample type. TCRbeta CDR3 regions were amplified from genomic DNA using the immunoSEQ Assay, a bias-controlled multiplex PCR. The source study handled its data this way. The number of nucleated cells in each sample was estimated from the amplification of reference gene primers within the assay. To quantify the absolute abundance of each unique TCRbeta CDR3 rearrangement, sequence reads were collapsed and filtered. For each sample, productive Simpson clonality was calculated by taking the square root of Simpson's diversity index across productive rearrangements. This is the immuneACCESS table as TCRdb keeps it, with only in-frame sequences that have V and J called. A part of the clones is gone; compared with another copy, unresolved V genes explain less than half, and the rest is unexplained. That table gives V, J and clone size, and the DNA gave D and trimming. Here the sample has around 200,000 clones; around nine tenths occur a single time. About an eighth of the sample comes from the top ten.

On this clone itself: It lacks a known antigen. It has no much larger one-base neighbor in the sample; base qualities were not kept.

Including cysteine and phenylalanine, the CDR3 has 14 amino acids. Left in the record is the CDR3 DNA by itself, 42 bases read in frame from the first base. Looking up the germline V gene (reference sequence) yields CDR1 GTSNPN and CDR2 SVGIG. Trimming takes 2 bases off V and 4 bases off J; junction bases not matched to a gene: 6. The sequence links TRBV30 to TRBJ1-1; 8 bases in the junction line up with TRBD1. Sequencing was done on a sample of peripheral blood. The source is a woman younger than 30 who had recovered from COVID-19. The nucleotides are TGTGCCTGGAGTACGGGGACAGGCACCACTGAAGCTTTCTTT. It encodes CAWSTGTGTTEAFF.